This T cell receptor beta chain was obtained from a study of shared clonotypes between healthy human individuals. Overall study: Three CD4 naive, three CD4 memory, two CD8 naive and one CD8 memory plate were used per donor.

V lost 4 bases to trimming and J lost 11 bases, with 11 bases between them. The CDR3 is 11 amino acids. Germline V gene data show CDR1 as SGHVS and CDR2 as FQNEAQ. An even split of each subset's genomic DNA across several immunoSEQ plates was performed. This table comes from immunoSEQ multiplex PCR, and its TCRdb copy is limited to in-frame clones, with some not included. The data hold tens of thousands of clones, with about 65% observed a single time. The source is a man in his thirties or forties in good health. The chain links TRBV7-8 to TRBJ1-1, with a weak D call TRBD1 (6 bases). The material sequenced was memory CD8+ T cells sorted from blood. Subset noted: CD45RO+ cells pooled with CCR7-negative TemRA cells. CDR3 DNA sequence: TGTGCCAGCAGCTCAACAGGGTCTGCTTTCTTT. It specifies CASSSTGSAFF.